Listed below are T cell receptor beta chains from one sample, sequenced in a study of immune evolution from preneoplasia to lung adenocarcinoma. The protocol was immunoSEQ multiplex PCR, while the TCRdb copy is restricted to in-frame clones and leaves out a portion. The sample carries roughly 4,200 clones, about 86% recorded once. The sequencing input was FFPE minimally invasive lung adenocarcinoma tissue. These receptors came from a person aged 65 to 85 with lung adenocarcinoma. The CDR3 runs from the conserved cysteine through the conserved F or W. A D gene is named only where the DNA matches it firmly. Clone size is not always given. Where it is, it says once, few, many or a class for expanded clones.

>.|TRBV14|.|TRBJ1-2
TGTGCCAGCAGCCAAGATGCGTCAGGACGGACTAACTATGGCTACACCTTC
CASSQDASGRTNYGYTF
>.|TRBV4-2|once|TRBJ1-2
TGTGCCAGCAGCCAAGATTACGGCAAGGCCAATGGCTACACCTTC
CASSQDYGKANGYTF
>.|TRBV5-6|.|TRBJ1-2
TGTGCCAGCAGCTTGCTTAGGGACTATGGCTACACCTTC
CASSLLRDYGYTF
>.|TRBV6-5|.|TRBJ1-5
TGTGCCAGCAGGACAGGATTTGATAGCAATCAGCCCCAGCATTTT
CASRTGFDSNQPQHF
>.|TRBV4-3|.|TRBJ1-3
TGCGCCAGCAGCCAAGAAGGGGCAAGGGGAAACACCATATATTTT
CASSQEGARGNTIYF
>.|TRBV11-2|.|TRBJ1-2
TGTGCCAGCAGCTTAGAGTATTTAGTAGGGAACGGCTACACCTTC
CASSLEYLVGNGYTF
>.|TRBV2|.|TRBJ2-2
TGTGCCAGCACAGGGGTTCAGGACACCGGGGAGCTGTTTTTT
CASTGVQDTGELFF
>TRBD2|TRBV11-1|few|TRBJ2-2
TGTGCCAGCAGCTTATTTAGCGGGGGGGCCGGGGAGCTGTTTTTT
CASSLFSGGAGELFF
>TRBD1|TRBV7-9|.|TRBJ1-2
TGTGCCAGCAGCTTGATACAGGGGGCTTATGGCTACACCTTC
CASSLIQGAYGYTF
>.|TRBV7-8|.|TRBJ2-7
TGTGCCAGCAGCTTAGTCGGGGGGCCGTCCTCCTACGAGCAGTACTTC
CASSLVGGPSSYEQYF
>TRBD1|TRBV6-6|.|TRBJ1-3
TGTGCCAGCAGTCGTCGACAGGGGGCCTCTGGAAACACCATATATTTT
CASSRRQGASGNTIYF
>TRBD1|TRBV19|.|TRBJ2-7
TGTGCCAGTAGTATAGGGGGACAGATCCACGAGCAGTACTTC
CASSIGGQIHEQYF
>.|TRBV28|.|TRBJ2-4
TGTGCCAGCAGTTTAAGGGGAGCCAAAAACATTCAGTACTTC
CASSLRGAKNIQYF
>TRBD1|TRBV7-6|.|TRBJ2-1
TGTGCCAGCAGCCGAAGACCCGGGACAGGGGGCGATGAGCAGTTCTTC
CASSRRPGTGGDEQFF
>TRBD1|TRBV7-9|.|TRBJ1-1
TGTGCCAGCAGCTCCCGATCGACAGGGAAAGGCACTGAAGCTTTCTTT
CASSSRSTGKGTEAFF
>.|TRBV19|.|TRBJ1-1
TGTGCCAGTAGTCTGGGTTACACTGAAGCTTTCTTT
CASSLGYTEAFF
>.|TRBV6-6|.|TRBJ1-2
TGTGCCAGCAGTTACTCAGATCATAACTATGGCTACACCTTC
CASSYSDHNYGYTF
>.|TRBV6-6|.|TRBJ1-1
TGTGCCAGCAGTTACTCGGGGCAGATGAACACTGAAGCTTTCTTT
CASSYSGQMNTEAFF
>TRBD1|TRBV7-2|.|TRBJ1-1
TGTGCCAGCAGCTTCCGAGGACAGGCCGTTTGGGCTTTCTTT
CASSFRGQAVWAFF
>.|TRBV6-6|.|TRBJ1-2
TGTGCCAGCAGTAAGGGGTGGGCGGGCTACACCTTC
CASSKGWAGYTF
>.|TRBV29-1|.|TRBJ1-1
TGCAGCGTGACACCGCTCGGACCAGCTGAAGCTTTCTTT
CSVTPLGPAEAFF
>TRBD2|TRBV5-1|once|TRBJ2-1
TGCGCCAGCAGCTTGATGACTAGCGGGAGTGGCTATGAGCAGTTCTTC
CASSLMTSGSGYEQFF
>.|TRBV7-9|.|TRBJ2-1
TGTGCCAGCAGCTTAGGAGGAGGCGACGCTCGAGAGCAGTTCTTC
CASSLGGGDAREQFF
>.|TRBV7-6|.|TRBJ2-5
TGTGCCAGCAGCCCGTCGGGGGTGGGGGAGACCCAGTACTTC
CASSPSGVGETQYF
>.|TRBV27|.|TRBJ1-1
TGTGCCAGCAGTTTAGGTGGGGGACAAGCTTTCTTT
CASSLGGGQAFF
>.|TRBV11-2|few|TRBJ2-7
TGTGCCAGCAGGGCGGCCGGCGAGCAGTACTTC
CASRAAGEQYF
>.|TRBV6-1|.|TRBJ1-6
TGTGCCAGCAGTGAAGGGACCGGACACGGGACGTATAATTCACCCCTCCACTTT
CASSEGTGHGTYNSPLHF
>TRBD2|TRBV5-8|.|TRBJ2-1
TGTGCCAGCAGCTCCTTACTAGCGGGAGATGGCGAGCAGTTCTTC
CASSSLLAGDGEQFF
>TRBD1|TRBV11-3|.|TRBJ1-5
TGTGCCAGCAGCTTATTTCAAATGGACAGGGAAAGAAGTCAGCCCCAGCATTTT
CASSLFQMDRERSQPQHF
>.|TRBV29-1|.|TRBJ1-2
TGCAGCGCCGGAGGAGGGGCCCCTCAGAACTATGGCTACACCTTC
CSAGGGAPQNYGYTF
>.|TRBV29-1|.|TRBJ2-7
TGCAGCGTTACAGGGTCGGCCTACGAGCAGTACTTC
CSVTGSAYEQYF
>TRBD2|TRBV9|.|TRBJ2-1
TGTGCCAGCAGCCCCCGACTAGCAAGGGATGAGCAGTTCTTC
CASSPRLARDEQFF
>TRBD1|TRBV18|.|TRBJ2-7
TGTGCCAGCTCACCAGGGACAGGCCCTGACTACGAGCAGTACTTC
CASSPGTGPDYEQYF
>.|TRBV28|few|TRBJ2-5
TGTGCCAGCAGTCCAACGACCACCGGGGAGACCCAGTACTTC
CASSPTTTGETQYF
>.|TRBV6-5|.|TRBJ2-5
TGTGCCAGCAGTTATGGGCAGGGGTCAGAGACCCAGTACTTC
CASSYGQGSETQYF
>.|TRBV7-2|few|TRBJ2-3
TGTGCCAGCAGTTTAACCAGAATGAGCACAGATACGCAGTATTTT
CASSLTRMSTDTQYF
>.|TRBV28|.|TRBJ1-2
TGTGCCAGCAGAAAAATACCGCTGCTGTATAACTATGGCTACACCTTC
CASRKIPLLYNYGYTF
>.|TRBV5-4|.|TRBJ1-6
TGTGCCAGCAGCTCTCCGGGACCGAATAATTCACCCCTCCACTTT
CASSSPGPNNSPLHF
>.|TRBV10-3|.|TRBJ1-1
TGTGCCATCTCCCTCCGACCGAACACTGAAGCTTTCTTT
CAISLRPNTEAFF
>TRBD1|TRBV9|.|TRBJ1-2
TGTGCCAGCAGCCCTCGTCCCGGGACAGATAACTATGGCTACACCTTC
CASSPRPGTDNYGYTF
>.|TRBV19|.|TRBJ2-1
TGTGCCAGTAGTATAGGGGGGGGGCCCCAATACAATGAGCAGTTCTTC
CASSIGGGPQYNEQFF
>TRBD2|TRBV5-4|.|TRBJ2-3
TGTGCCAGCAGCTTGGCGCGGGAGGGCACAGATACGCAGTATTTT
CASSLAREGTDTQYF
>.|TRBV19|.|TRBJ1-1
TGTGCCAGTAGTATTTACGGCACTGAAGCTTTCTTT
CASSIYGTEAFF
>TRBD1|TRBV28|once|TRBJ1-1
TGTGCCAGCAGACTGTACGGGGACCCAACCGGGACAGGGAGAATTGAAGCTTTCTTT
CASRLYGDPTGTGRIEAFF
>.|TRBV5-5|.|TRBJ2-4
TGTGCCAGCAGCTGGACTGGGGGTTTGGCCAAAAACATTCAGTACTTC
CASSWTGGLAKNIQYF